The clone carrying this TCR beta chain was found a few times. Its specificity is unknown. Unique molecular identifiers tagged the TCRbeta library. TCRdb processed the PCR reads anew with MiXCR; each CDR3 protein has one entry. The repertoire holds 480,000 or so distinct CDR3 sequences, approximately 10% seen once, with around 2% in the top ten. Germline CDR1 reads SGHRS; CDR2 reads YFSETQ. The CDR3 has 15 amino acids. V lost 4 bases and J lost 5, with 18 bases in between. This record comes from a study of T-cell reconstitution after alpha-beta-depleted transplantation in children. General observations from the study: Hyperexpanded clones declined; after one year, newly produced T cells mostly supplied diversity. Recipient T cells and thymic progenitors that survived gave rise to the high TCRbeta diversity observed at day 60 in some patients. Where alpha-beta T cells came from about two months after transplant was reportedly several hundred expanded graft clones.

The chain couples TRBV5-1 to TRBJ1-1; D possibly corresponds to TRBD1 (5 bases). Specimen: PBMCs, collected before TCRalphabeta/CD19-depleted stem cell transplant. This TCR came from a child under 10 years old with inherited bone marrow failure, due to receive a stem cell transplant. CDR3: CASSPGTGARTEAFF. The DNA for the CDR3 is TGCGCCAGCAGCCCGGGGACGGGAGCGAGGACTGAAGCTTTCTTT.